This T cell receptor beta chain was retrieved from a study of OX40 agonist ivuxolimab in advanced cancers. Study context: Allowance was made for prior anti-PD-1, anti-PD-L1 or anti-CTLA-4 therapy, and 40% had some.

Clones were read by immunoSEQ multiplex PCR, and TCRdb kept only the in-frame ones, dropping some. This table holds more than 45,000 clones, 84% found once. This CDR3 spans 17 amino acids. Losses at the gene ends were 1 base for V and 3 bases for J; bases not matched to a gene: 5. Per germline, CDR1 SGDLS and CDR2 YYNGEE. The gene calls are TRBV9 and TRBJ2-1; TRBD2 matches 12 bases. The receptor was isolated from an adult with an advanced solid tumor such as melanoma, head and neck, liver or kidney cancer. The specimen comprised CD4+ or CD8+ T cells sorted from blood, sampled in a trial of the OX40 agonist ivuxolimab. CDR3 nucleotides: TGTGCCAGCAGCGTATATACTAGCGGGAGGAACTACAATGAGCAGTTCTTC. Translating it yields CASSVYTSGRNYNEQFF.